This T cell receptor (beta chain) was profiled in a study of early T cells in non-severe SARS-CoV-2 infection. The V end was cut by 8 bases, the J end by 9 bases, with 17 bases between. This CDR3 has 13 amino acids. CDR1 and CDR2 (germline): WNHNN, SYGVQD (reference sequence). Individual cDNA molecules received unique molecular identifiers. MiXCR, applied by TCRdb to the 5' RACE reads, yields one record per CDR3 protein. Of roughly 51,000 distinct CDR3 sequences in the sample, approximately 10% are singletons; the top ten hold roughly 10%. The sample holds a few counts of this clonotype. This receptor was obtained from an adult who was a healthcare worker with PCR-confirmed SARS-CoV-2 infection or an uninfected control (not recorded which). The chain carries TRBV10-1 and TRBJ2-1; weak D call: TRBD2 (6 bases). Sample: whole blood. This chain's CDR3 is CASALGTLGEQFF. As DNA, the CDR3 is TGCGCCAGCGCTCTGGGGACTCTCGGTGAGCAGTTCTTC.